Sequencing of this TCR beta chain was carried out in a study of T-cell reconstitution after alpha-beta-depleted transplantation in children (TCRdb year 2016). The study in broad terms: Using TCR repertoire profiling, the study quantitatively followed how T-cell immune reconstitution unfolded in children after TCRalphabeta/CD19-depleted allogeneic hematopoietic cell transplantation.

The CDR3 has 15 amino acids, counting the end cysteine and phenylalanine. The entry retains the CDR3 DNA only, 45 bases that are in frame from base 1. Sequences SGHRS (CDR1) and YFSETQ (CDR2) are obtained from the germline V gene. V and J are trimmed by 2 bases and 0 bases, and the gene matches miss 4 bases of the junction. Worth noting for this clonotype: The target of this receptor is not known. No much larger clonotype is one base removed from it; base qualities were not supplied.

The library was generated by PCR. Sequencing was carried out with an Illumina HiSeq 2500. To normalize quantification of the TCRbeta repertoire, the TCR libraries were built with molecular barcoding that relied on unique molecular identifiers. Through fastp at Q25 and MiXCR, TCRdb rebuilt clones from the public reads, retaining in-frame beta chains. Rows with one shared CDR3 protein collapse into an entry with the most common genes and DNA. The sample yields some 590,000 distinct CDR3 sequences; approximately 10% were counted once. The biggest ten clones account for about 4.3% of the sample. Source: PBMCs from the stem cell graft donor, taken from the stem cell graft. The clonotype originates from a human donor who donated a stem cell graft to a child with acute myeloid leukemia. The chain is encoded by TRBV5-1 joined to TRBJ2-5, and 7 junction bases match TRBD2. The DNA sequence reads TGCGCCAGCAGCTTTGGTAGCGGGTACCAAGAGACCCAGTACTTC. It translates as CASSFGSGYQETQYF.